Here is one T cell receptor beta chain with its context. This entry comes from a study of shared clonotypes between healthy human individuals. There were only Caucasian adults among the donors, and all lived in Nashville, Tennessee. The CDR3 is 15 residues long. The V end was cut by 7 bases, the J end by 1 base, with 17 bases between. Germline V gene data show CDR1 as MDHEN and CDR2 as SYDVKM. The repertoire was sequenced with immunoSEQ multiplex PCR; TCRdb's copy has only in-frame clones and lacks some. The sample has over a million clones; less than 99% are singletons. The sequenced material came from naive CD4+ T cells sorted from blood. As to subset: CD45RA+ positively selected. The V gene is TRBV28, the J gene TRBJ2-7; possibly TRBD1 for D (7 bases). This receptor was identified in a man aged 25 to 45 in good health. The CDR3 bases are TGTGCCAGCACCCTGGGGGGACAGAATTCCTACGAGCAGTACTTC. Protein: CASTLGGQNSYEQYF.